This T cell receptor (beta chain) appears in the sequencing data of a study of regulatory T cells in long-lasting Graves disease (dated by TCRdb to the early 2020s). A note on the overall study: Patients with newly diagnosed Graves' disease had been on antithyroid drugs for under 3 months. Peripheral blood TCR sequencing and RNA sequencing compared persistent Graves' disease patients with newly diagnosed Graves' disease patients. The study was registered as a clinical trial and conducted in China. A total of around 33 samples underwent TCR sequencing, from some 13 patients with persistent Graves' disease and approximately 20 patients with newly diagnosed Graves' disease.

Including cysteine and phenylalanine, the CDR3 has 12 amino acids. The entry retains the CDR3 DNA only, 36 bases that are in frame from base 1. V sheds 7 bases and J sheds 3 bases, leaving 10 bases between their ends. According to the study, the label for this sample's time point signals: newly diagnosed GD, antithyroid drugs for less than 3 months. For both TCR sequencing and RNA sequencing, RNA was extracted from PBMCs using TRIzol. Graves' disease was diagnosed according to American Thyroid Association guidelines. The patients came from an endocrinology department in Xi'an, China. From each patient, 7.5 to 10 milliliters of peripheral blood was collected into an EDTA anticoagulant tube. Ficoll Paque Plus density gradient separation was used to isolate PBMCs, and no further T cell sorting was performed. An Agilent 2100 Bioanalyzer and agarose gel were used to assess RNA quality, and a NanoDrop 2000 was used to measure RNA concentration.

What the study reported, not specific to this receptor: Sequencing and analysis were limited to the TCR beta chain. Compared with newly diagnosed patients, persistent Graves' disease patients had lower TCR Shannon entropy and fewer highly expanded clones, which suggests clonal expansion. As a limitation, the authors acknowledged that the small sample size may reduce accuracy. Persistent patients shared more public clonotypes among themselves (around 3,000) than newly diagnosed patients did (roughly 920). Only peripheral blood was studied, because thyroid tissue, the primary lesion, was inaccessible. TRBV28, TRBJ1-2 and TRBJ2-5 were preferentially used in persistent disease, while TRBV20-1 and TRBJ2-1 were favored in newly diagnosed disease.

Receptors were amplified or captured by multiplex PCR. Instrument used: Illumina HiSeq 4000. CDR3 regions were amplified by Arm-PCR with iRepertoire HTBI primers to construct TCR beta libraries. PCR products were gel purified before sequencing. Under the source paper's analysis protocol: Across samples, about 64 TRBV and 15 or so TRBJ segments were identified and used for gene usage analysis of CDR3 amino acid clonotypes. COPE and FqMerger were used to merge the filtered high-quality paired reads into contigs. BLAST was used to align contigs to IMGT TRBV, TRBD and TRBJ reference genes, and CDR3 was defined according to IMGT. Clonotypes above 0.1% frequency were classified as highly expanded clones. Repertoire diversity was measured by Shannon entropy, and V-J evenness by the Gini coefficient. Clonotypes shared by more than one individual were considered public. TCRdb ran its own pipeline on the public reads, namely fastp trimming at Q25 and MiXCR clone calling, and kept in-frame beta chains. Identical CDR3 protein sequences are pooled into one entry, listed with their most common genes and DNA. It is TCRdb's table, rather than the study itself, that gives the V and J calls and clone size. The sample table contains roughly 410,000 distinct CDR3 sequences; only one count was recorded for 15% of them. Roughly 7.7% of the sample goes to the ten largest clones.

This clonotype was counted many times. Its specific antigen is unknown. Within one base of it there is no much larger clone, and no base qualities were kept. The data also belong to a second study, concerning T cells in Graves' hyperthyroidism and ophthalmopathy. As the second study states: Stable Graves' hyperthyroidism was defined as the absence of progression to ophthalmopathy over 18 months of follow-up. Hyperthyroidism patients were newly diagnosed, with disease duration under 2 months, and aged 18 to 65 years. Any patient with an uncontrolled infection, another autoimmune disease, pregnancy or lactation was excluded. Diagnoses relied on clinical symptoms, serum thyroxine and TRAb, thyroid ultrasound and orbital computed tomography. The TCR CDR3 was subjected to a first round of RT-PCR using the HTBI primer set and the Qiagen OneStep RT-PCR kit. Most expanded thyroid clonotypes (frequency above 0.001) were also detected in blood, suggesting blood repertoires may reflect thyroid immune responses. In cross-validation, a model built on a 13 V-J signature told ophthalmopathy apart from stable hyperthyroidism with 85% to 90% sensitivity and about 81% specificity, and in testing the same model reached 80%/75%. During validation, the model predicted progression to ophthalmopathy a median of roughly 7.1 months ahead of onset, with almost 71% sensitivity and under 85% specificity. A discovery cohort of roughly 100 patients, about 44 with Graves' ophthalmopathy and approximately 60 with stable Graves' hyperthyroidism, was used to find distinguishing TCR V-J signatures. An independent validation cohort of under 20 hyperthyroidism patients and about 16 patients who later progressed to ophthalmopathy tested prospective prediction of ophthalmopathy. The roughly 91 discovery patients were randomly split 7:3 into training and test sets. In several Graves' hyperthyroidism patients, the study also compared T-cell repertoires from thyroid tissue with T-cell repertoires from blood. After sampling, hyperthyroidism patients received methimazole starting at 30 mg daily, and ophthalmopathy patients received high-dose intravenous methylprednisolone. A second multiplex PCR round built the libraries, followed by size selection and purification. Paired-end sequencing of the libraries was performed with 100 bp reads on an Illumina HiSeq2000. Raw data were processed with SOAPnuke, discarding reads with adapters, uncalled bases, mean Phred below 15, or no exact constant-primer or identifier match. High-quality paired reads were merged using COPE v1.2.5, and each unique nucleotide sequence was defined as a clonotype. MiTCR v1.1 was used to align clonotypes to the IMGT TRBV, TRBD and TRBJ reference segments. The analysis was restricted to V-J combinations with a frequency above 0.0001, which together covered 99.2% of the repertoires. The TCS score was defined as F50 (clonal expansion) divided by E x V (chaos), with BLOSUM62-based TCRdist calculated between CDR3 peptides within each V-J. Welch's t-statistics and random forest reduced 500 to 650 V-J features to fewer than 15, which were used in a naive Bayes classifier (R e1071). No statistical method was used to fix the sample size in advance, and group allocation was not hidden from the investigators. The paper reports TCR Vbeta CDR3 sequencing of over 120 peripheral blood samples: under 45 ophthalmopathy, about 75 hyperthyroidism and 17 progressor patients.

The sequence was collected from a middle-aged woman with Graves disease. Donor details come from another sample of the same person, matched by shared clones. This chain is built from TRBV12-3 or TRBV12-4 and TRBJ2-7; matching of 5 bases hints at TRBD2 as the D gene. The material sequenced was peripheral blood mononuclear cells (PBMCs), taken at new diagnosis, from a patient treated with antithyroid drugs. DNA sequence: TGTGCCAGCACCCGGACTCTCTACGAGCAGTACTTC. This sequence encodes CASTRTLYEQYF.